A single sample is the source of the 13 T cell receptor beta chains below, sequenced in a study of T cell clones after liver transplantation. Sequencing was performed with immunoSEQ multiplex PCR; in TCRdb, only in-frame clones are kept and a portion is missing. Here the sample spans under 130,000 clones, about 80% being singletons. The sequencing used CD4+ T cells from blood, collected approximately 43 months after liver transplant. The receptors originated from a human patient who received a liver transplant. Some T cells may be transferred from the graft donor.

This sequence joins TRBV29-1 and TRBJ1-5, with TRBD1 identical over 9 bases. Germline lookup yields CDR1 SQVTM and CDR2 ANQGSEA. This CDR3 region has 14 residues. V shed 6 bases and J 1 base; nucleotides not matched to a gene: 4. CDR3 sequence (DNA): TGCAGCGTCCGGGACAGGGACAGCAATCAGCCCCAGCATTTT. Translated: CSVRDRDSNQPQHF.

The gene calls are TRBV2 and TRBJ1-1, with no clear D. The CDR3 has 14 amino acids. Germline CDR1 SNHLY, CDR2 FYNNEI. V was shortened by 6 bases and J by 1 base, with 12 bases between the two germline ends. For the CDR3, the DNA is TGTGCCAGCAGCCCTACAACTACGAACACTGAAGCTTTCTTT. Amino acids: CASSPTTTNTEAFF.

V gene TRBV11-2 combines with J gene TRBJ2-3; D is unresolved. The CDR3 runs 12 residues. Between the trimmed V and J ends, which lost 5 bases and 2 bases, there was a span of 5 bases. Germline lookup yields CDR1 SGHAT and CDR2 FQNNGV. The CDR3 DNA follows: TGTGCCAGCAGCCCTTACACAGATACGCAGTATTTT. Translation gives CASSPYTDTQYF.

This rearrangement joins TRBV19 to TRBJ2-2; TRBD2 might be the D (5 bases). V lost 9 bases, J lost 1 base, and 12 bases lay in between. CDR3 length: 14 amino acids. In germline, CDR1 is LNHDA, CDR2 SQIVND (reference sequence). The CDR3 spells CASGLFLNTGELFF. The CDR3 DNA reads as TGTGCCAGCGGACTTTTCTTGAACACCGGGGAGCTGTTTTTT.

The chain links TRBV19 to TRBJ2-3; weak D call: TRBD1 (5 bases). V dropped 4 bases and J dropped 0 bases, with 11 bases sitting between them. The CDR3 loop spans 15 amino acids. Germline assignment: CDR1 LNHDA and CDR2 SQIVND (reference sequence). The CDR3 reads CASSRGFASTDTQYF. CDR3 DNA: TGTGCCAGTAGTAGGGGCTTCGCTAGCACAGATACGCAGTATTTT.

With respect to this clone: The sample has other DNA sequences that encode this CDR3 too. The CDR3 sequence: CASSPGNGYTF. CDR3 bases: TGTGCCAGCTCACCTGGGAATGGCTACACCTTC. The chain combines TRBV18 with TRBJ1-2; D not certain. V was pared by 3 bases and J by 6 bases, with 5 bases between. The CDR3 has 11 residues. Germline V CDR1 and CDR2: KGHSH, LQKENI.

The V and J genes are TRBV4-3 and TRBJ1-5; D is perhaps TRBD1 (5 bases). Germline V gene sequence: CDR1 LGHNA, CDR2 YSLEER. V shed 4 bases and J shed 7 bases, with 20 bases lying between them. The CDR3 spans 16 residues. This CDR3 reads CASSPRGVWERQPQHF. The CDR3 DNA reads TGCGCCAGCAGCCCAAGGGGCGTCTGGGAAAGACAGCCCCAGCATTTT.

CDR3 DNA sequence: TGTGCCAGCAGCCCCGGGCCCGGAGGCTACACCTTC. Translated: CASSPGPGGYTF. The V gene is TRBV6-6, the J gene TRBJ1-2; D remains ambiguous. The V gene's germline CDR1 is MNHNY and CDR2 SVGAGI (reference sequence). The CDR3 spans 12 residues. Trimming took off 6 bases at V and 8 bases at J, with 13 bases between the two ends.

The chain joins TRBV6-6 to TRBJ1-1; D unresolved. Germline V gene sequence: CDR1 MNHNY, CDR2 SVGAGI (reference sequence). V shed 6 bases and J shed 7 bases, with 9 bases lying between them. The CDR3 runs to 11 residues. The CDR3 is CASRELLEAFF. The CDR3 DNA is TGTGCCAGCAGGGAATTGCTTGAAGCTTTCTTT.

J is TRBJ1-2 and V is TRBV9; TRBD1 matches 10 bases. Trimming removed 0 bases from V and 7 bases from J; junction bases left unmatched: 3. This CDR3 region has 14 residues. Germline CDR1 SGDLS, CDR2 YYNGEE. CDR3 sequence: CASSVGQGAGGYTF. The CDR3 region has the DNA TGTGCCAGCAGCGTAGGACAGGGGGCAGGTGGCTACACCTTC.

V usage is TRBV5-1 and J usage is TRBJ2-5; 9 nucleotides align to TRBD1. This CDR3 spans 15 amino acids. Germline V gives CDR1 SGHRS, CDR2 YFSETQ. With V trimmed by 0 bases and J by 5 bases, 5 bases remained unmatched. CDR3 protein: CASSLDGQGLETQYF. CDR3 in DNA: TGCGCCAGCAGCTTGGATGGACAGGGGCTGGAGACCCAGTACTTC.

The rearrangement joins TRBV6-5 to TRBJ1-1; possible D gene TRBD1, 6 bases. CDR3 size: 13 residues. Germline V gives CDR1 MNHEY, CDR2 SVGAGI. V was shortened by 6 bases and J by 11 bases, with 19 bases between the two germline ends. CDR3 protein: CASSYPGGRMAFF. The DNA of the CDR3 is TGTGCCAGCAGCTATCCTGGGGGCCGGATGGCTTTCTTT.

This clone appeared a single time. The chain carries TRBV14 and TRBJ2-4; D may be TRBD1 (5 bases). This CDR3 is 12 amino acids long. V was pared by 3 bases and J by 6 bases, with 6 bases between. Looked up from germline, CDR1 is SGHDN and CDR2 is FVKESK. CDR3 DNA sequence: TGTGCCAGCAGCCACGACAGAAACATTCAGTACTTC. Translated: CASSHDRNIQYF.